These 28 T cell receptor beta chains originate from one sample sequenced in a study of cytotoxic CD8 clonotypes in ibrutinib-treated CLL. TCRdb's copy holds only in-frame clones and misses some; the assay was immunoSEQ multiplex PCR. The sample gives approximately 100,000 clones, 58% of which show up once; about 40% is in the top ten. Sequenced here: PBMCs, sampled after 24 months of ibrutinib treatment. Receptors originate from a human donor with chronic lymphocytic leukemia.

This clone was observed a few times. The chain couples TRBV6-5 to TRBJ2-6; TRBD2 might be the D (5 bases). Germline V gene sequence: CDR1 MNHEY, CDR2 SVGAGI. CDR3 size: 16 residues. V lost 0 bases and J lost 5, with 11 bases in between. The CDR3 region has the DNA TGTGCCAGCAGTTACTCCGGGGTAGTCAGGGCCAACGTCCTGACTTTC. It encodes CASSYSGVVRANVLTF.

This clone was found a few times. The CDR3 region is CASRRDDTDTQYF. In DNA form, the CDR3 reads TGTGCCAGCAGGAGGGACGACACAGATACGCAGTATTTT. The genes are TRBV9 and TRBJ2-3; either TRBD1 or TRBD2 may supply D (5 bases each). This CDR3 is 13 amino acids long. The germline V gene has CDR1 SGDLS and CDR2 YYNGEE. V lost 5 bases, J lost 2 bases, and 9 bases lay in between.

This CDR3 is CASSDPGTASGNTIYF. The CDR3 coding sequence is TGTGCCAGCAGTGACCCAGGGACAGCCTCTGGAAACACCATATATTTT. V gene TRBV6-1 combines with J gene TRBJ1-3, with 7 bases lining up with TRBD1. CDR1 is MNHNS, CDR2 SASEGT, per germline. Trimming at V came to 3 bases and at J to 0 bases, leaving 5 bases not matched to a gene. The CDR3 length is 16 residues.

The V and J genes are TRBV6-6 and TRBJ2-7, with D perhaps matching TRBD2 (5 bases). The V end lost 8 bases, the J end lost 2 bases, and 13 bases lay between the germline ends. CDR1 MNHNY and CDR2 SVGAGI come from the germline V gene (reference sequence). The CDR3 is 13 amino acids. DNA of the CDR3: TGTGCCAGCTCCCGGGGAACAACCTACGAGCAGTACTTC. It is translated as CASSRGTTYEQYF.

The sample holds many counts of this clone. The chain couples TRBV27 to TRBJ2-1; 10 bases fit TRBD2. The CDR3 length is 13 residues. The V and J ends lost 6 bases and 11 bases, in that order; junction bases with no gene match: 7. Germline loops: CDR1 MNHEY, CDR2 SMNVEV (reference sequence). The CDR3 reads CASSSGRGRKQFF. CDR3 DNA: TGTGCCAGCAGCAGCGGGAGGGGAAGGAAGCAGTTCTTC.

The CDR3 spells CASSLETGGGYTF. The DNA of the CDR3 is TGTGCCAGCAGCTTAGAAACAGGGGGAGGCTACACCTTC. The rearrangement links TRBV7-6 to TRBJ1-2, with 8 bases lining up with TRBD1. CDR3 size: 13 residues. V lost 1 base and J lost 8; bases outside the gene matches: 3. Germline loops: CDR1 SGHVS, CDR2 FNYEAQ. The variable domain in full, with the rest retrieved from reference TRBV7-6 and TRBJ1-2, is GAGVSQSPRYKVTKRGQDVALRCDPISGHVSLYWYRQALGQGPEFLTYFNYEAQQDKSGLPNDRFSAERPEGSISTLTIQRTEQRDSAMYRCASSLETGGGYTFGSGTRLTVV.

This clone showed up just a few times. The chain has TRBV5-1 and TRBJ2-5; weak D call: TRBD2 (6 bases). The CDR3 totals 15 residues. V dropped 0 bases and J dropped 6 bases, with 15 bases sitting between them. Germline-derived CDR1 and CDR2 are SGHRS and YFSETQ. CDR3 nucleotide sequence: TGCGCCAGCAGCTTGGCCTCGGCGGGACCAAAGACCCAGTACTTC. Translated: CASSLASAGPKTQYF. Based on the CDR3 plus reference TRBV5-1 and TRBJ2-5, the full variable domain is KAGVTQTPRYLIKTRGQQVTLSCSPISGHRSVSWYQQTPGQGLQFLFEYFSETQRNKGNFPGRFSGRQFSNSRSEMNVSTLELGDSALYLCASSLASAGPKTQYFGPGTRLLVL.

This clone was observed once. J is TRBJ2-7 and V is TRBV29-1; 9 nucleotides match TRBD1. The CDR3 totals 14 residues. Germline CDR1 reads SQVTM; CDR2 reads ANQGSEA. CDR3 sequence reads: CAAAPGTGRNEQYF. CDR3 coding DNA: TGCGCCGCTGCCCCCGGGACAGGGAGGAACGAGCAGTACTTC.

The table lists this clone with a few counts. The J gene is TRBJ1-2, the V gene TRBV25-1, with D unresolved. The V and J ends lost 8 bases and 8 bases respectively, with 12 bases between them. The CDR3 has 11 residues. From germline, CDR1 is MGHDK and CDR2 SYGVNS. CDR3 in amino acids: CASSGVQGYTF. The DNA of the CDR3 is TGTGCCAGCTCCGGGGTCCAAGGCTACACCTTC.

This clone showed up just a few times. The chain recombines TRBV29-1 with TRBJ1-1, with 8 nucleotides matching TRBD1. The V segment lost 4 bases and the J segment 11 bases; nucleotides outside the gene matches: 9. The CDR3 consists of 12 residues. Per the germline V gene, CDR1 is SQVTM and CDR2 is ANQGSEA. The CDR3 spells CSVVSGGGGAFF. The DNA of the CDR3 is TGCAGCGTTGTGTCAGGGGGCGGAGGGGCTTTCTTT.

The chain couples TRBV21-1 to TRBJ1-1; the table's D call, TRBD1, was not checked against the DNA. TRBV21-1 is marked as a pseudogene. The CDR3 loop spans 16 amino acids. DNA of the CDR3: TGTGCCAGCAGCCCTCGGCTAAGGGGCTGGGACACTGAAGCTTTCTTT. Translating gives CASSPRLRGWDTEAFF.

This clone was recorded a few times. CDR3 bases: TGCGCCAGCAGCTTGCGGGGGGCAACAGATACGCAGTATTTT. The encoded protein is CASSLRGATDTQYF. The chain carries TRBV5-1 and TRBJ2-3; weak D call: TRBD2 (7 bases). The CDR3 consists of 14 residues. Trimming took off 1 base at V and 3 bases at J, with 9 bases between the two ends. CDR1 and CDR2 from the germline V gene are SGHRS and YFSETQ. The complete variable domain, with remaining parts taken from reference TRBV5-1 and TRBJ2-3, reads KAGVTQTPRYLIKTRGQQVTLSCSPISGHRSVSWYQQTPGQGLQFLFEYFSETQRNKGNFPGRFSGRQFSNSRSEMNVSTLELGDSALYLCASSLRGATDTQYFGPGTRLTVL.

The table lists this clone with a few counts. V usage is TRBV10-1 and J usage is TRBJ1-2; D gene uncertain. This CDR3 region has 16 residues. Trimming shortened V by 8 bases and J by 3 bases, and 22 bases separated the two germline ends. The germline CDR1 and CDR2 sequences are WNHNN and SYGVQD (reference sequence). CDR3 protein: CASGLFRAARDYGYTF. In DNA, the CDR3 is TGCGCCAGCGGGCTCTTTCGGGCAGCGAGGGACTATGGCTACACCTTC.

The CDR3 reads CASISDRAQPQHF. DNA of the CDR3: TGTGCCAGCATCTCGGACAGGGCTCAGCCCCAGCATTTT. The chain couples TRBV6-1 to TRBJ1-5; TRBD1 matches at 8 bases. CDR3 size: 13 residues. CDR1 is MNHNS, CDR2 SASEGT, per germline. J was trimmed by 6 bases and V by 7 bases; bases with no gene match: 5.

Only a few counts were recorded for this clone. The rearrangement uses TRBV30 and TRBJ1-2; D possibly corresponds to TRBD1 (5 bases). Trimming stripped 0 bases from V and 7 bases from J, with 12 bases between. CDR1 and CDR2 from the germline V gene are GTSNPN and SVGIG (reference sequence). This CDR3 is built from 13 residues. CDR3 bases: TGTGCCTGGAGTGTCACCCGGGGCTCTGGCTACACCTTC. Translation: CAWSVTRGSGYTF.

V and J are TRBV5-6 and TRBJ2-5, with TRBD2 matching 9 bases. This CDR3 comprises 14 residues. Germline CDR1 is SGHDT and CDR2 is YYEEEE. J lost 1 base, V lost 4 bases, and 2 bases had no gene match. The CDR3 nucleotides are TGTGCCAGCAGCGAGGGACTAGCCCAAGAGACCCAGTACTTC. It encodes CASSEGLAQETQYF. The entire variable domain, with the rest obtained from reference TRBV5-6 and TRBJ2-5, is as follows: DAGVTQSPTHLIKTRGQQVTLRCSPKSGHDTVSWYQQALGQGPQFIFQYYEEEERQRGNFPDRFSGHQFPNYSSELNVNALLLGDSALYLCASSEGLAQETQYFGPGTRLLVL.

V is TRBV19 and J is TRBJ2-7; D may be TRBD1 (5 bases). The germline CDR1 and CDR2 sequences are LNHDA and SQIVND (reference sequence). There are 13 residues in the CDR3. Trimming removed 3 bases from V and 6 bases from J, with 12 bases in between. As DNA, the CDR3 is TGTGCCAGTAGTATCGGTGAAGGGGTCGAGCAGTACTTC. Its translation is CASSIGEGVEQYF.

CDR3 sequence: CASSGVPTYNEQFF. The DNA for the CDR3 is TGCGCCAGTTCCGGGGTCCCTACCTACAATGAGCAGTTCTTC. The chain has TRBV5-1 and TRBJ2-1, with D maybe TRBD2 (5 bases). The CDR3 is 14 amino acids. Trimming removed 8 bases at V and 2 bases at J, with 14 bases between. The germline V gene encodes CDR1 SGHRS and CDR2 YFSETQ.

The chain employs TRBV5-1 and TRBJ2-1; 7 bases are a match to TRBD1. Trimming at V came to 0 bases and at J to 7 bases, leaving 1 base not matched to a gene. The CDR3 runs to 13 residues. Germline V lookup: CDR1 SGHRS, CDR2 YFSETQ. CDR3 DNA: TGCGCCAGCAGCTTGGGACAGGGAAATGAGCAGTTCTTC. Its protein product is CASSLGQGNEQFF.

In its sample, this clone was seen a few times. Here the CDR3 DNA reads TGTGCCTGGAGCGGACAGGGAAAGGTGCCCAACTATGGCTACACCTTC. Amino acid sequence: CAWSGQGKVPNYGYTF. The chain recombines TRBV30 with TRBJ1-2; TRBD1 matches at 8 bases. Trimming took 3 bases from V and 2 from J; bases not matched to a gene: 11. CDR1 GTSNPN and CDR2 SVGIG come from the germline V gene (reference sequence). This CDR3 region has 16 residues.

The table lists this clone with a few counts. The chain combines TRBV6-4 with TRBJ1-6, with 7 bases matching TRBD1. V lost 0 bases, J lost 10 bases, and 3 bases stayed unmatched. Germline V gene data show CDR1 as MRHNA and CDR2 as SNTAGT. The CDR3 is 14 amino acids. CDR3 sequence reads: CASSDSGGKSPLHF. The CDR3 nucleotides are TGTGCCAGCAGTGACTCAGGGGGCAAATCACCCCTCCACTTT.

The chain is built from TRBV11-3 and TRBJ2-1; D gene uncertain. CDR3 length: 16 residues. V was trimmed by 5 bases and J by 9 bases, leaving 23 bases between them. CDR1 is SGHNT and CDR2 is YENEEA in the germline V gene. The CDR3 sequence: CASSPHVGSDRGEQFF. As DNA, the CDR3 is TGTGCCAGCAGCCCTCACGTCGGGTCTGACCGCGGTGAGCAGTTCTTC.

The gene calls are TRBV9 and TRBJ1-4; the D gene is possibly TRBD1 (6 bases). V lost 0 bases to trimming and J lost 12 bases, with 12 bases between them. The CDR3 is 13 residues long. Per germline, CDR1 SGDLS and CDR2 YYNGEE. The CDR3 bases are TGTGCCAGCAGCGTAGACAGGGCCGGGGAACTGTTTTTT. It encodes CASSVDRAGELFF.

V and J are TRBV29-1 and TRBJ2-1; tentatively, D is TRBD1 (5 bases). The CDR3 extends over 13 amino acids. Looked up from germline, CDR1 is SQVTM and CDR2 is ANQGSEA. V was trimmed by 7 bases and J by 6 bases, leaving 16 bases between them. As DNA, the CDR3 is TGCAGCGACCGCAAGGGGATAGGCAATGAGCAGTTCTTC. Its translation: CSDRKGIGNEQFF.

This chain connects TRBV30 to TRBJ2-7; D unresolved. The CDR3 runs to 11 residues. CDR1 is GTSNPN and CDR2 is SVGIG in the germline V gene (reference sequence). V shed 0 bases and J shed 6 bases, with 6 bases lying between them. As DNA, the CDR3 is TGTGCCTGGAGTGTGGCAAGCGAGCAGTACTTC. Residues: CAWSVASEQYF.

V and J are TRBV11-3 and TRBJ2-7, with 12 bases that match TRBD2. CDR1 is SGHNT and CDR2 is YENEEA in the germline V gene. The CDR3 contains 14 residues. V was clipped by 6 bases and J by 13 bases; unmatched bases: 13. CDR3 nucleotides: TGTGCCAGCAGACAAGCCGAGACTAGCGGGGGATCCTACTTC. Translated: CASRQAETSGGSYF. Drawing the rest from reference TRBV11-3 and TRBJ2-7, the complete variable domain is EAGVVQSPRYKIIEKKQPVAFWCNPISGHNTLYWYLQNLGQGPELLIRYENEEAVDDSQLPKDRFSAERLKGVDSTLKIQPAELGDSAVYLCASRQAETSGGSYFGPGTRLTVT.

This clone showed up just a few times. The chain combines TRBV6-5 with TRBJ2-7; 7 bases fit TRBD1. CDR3 length equals 15 residues. V gave up 4 bases and J gave up 1 base; unmatched junction bases: 7. Looked up from germline, CDR1 is MNHEY and CDR2 is SVGAGI. The CDR3 DNA follows: TGTGCCAGCAGTTTCGGACAGGACCCTTCCTACGAGCAGTACTTC. Encoded protein: CASSFGQDPSYEQYF.

The chain employs TRBV27 and TRBJ2-7, with TRBD1 matching 7 bases. Looked up from germline, CDR1 is MNHEY and CDR2 is SMNVEV (reference sequence). This CDR3 contains 13 residues. The trim removed 5 bases at V and 2 bases at J, leaving 3 bases unmatched. This chain's CDR3 is CASSPGQAYEQYF. Here the CDR3 DNA reads TGTGCCAGCAGTCCCGGACAGGCCTACGAGCAGTACTTC.